This TCR beta chain was profiled in a study of shared clonotypes between healthy human individuals. Whole-study results and caveats: Sampling covered nothing but blood. Tissue TCR repertoires likely differ from those found in blood. Approximately 5.4% of naive CD4 clonotypes were common to a handful of donors.

With regard to this clone: The antigen remains undetermined.

The V gene end was trimmed by 5 bases and the J gene end by 1 base; junction bases not matched to a gene: 6. Germline V gene data show CDR1 as SGHNT and CDR2 as YYREEE (reference sequence). The CDR3 extends over 17 amino acids. TCRdb keeps only in-frame clones here, not all; method: immunoSEQ multiplex PCR. The sample shows about 750,000 clones, almost 95% of them seen only once. Naive CD8 cells lacked CD45RO and underwent positive selection for CCR7, leaving out terminally differentiated effector memory CD45RA+ cells. The healthy adult donors were HIV-negative and reported no recent acute infections or vaccinations.

This TCR derives from a young man in good health. The chain links TRBV5-4 to TRBJ2-1, with TRBD2 matching 13 bases. Material: naive CD8+ T cells sorted from blood. CDR3 sequence reads: CASSAGTSGTSYNEQFF. CDR3 in DNA: TGTGCCAGCAGTGCCGGGACTAGCGGGACGTCCTACAATGAGCAGTTCTTC.